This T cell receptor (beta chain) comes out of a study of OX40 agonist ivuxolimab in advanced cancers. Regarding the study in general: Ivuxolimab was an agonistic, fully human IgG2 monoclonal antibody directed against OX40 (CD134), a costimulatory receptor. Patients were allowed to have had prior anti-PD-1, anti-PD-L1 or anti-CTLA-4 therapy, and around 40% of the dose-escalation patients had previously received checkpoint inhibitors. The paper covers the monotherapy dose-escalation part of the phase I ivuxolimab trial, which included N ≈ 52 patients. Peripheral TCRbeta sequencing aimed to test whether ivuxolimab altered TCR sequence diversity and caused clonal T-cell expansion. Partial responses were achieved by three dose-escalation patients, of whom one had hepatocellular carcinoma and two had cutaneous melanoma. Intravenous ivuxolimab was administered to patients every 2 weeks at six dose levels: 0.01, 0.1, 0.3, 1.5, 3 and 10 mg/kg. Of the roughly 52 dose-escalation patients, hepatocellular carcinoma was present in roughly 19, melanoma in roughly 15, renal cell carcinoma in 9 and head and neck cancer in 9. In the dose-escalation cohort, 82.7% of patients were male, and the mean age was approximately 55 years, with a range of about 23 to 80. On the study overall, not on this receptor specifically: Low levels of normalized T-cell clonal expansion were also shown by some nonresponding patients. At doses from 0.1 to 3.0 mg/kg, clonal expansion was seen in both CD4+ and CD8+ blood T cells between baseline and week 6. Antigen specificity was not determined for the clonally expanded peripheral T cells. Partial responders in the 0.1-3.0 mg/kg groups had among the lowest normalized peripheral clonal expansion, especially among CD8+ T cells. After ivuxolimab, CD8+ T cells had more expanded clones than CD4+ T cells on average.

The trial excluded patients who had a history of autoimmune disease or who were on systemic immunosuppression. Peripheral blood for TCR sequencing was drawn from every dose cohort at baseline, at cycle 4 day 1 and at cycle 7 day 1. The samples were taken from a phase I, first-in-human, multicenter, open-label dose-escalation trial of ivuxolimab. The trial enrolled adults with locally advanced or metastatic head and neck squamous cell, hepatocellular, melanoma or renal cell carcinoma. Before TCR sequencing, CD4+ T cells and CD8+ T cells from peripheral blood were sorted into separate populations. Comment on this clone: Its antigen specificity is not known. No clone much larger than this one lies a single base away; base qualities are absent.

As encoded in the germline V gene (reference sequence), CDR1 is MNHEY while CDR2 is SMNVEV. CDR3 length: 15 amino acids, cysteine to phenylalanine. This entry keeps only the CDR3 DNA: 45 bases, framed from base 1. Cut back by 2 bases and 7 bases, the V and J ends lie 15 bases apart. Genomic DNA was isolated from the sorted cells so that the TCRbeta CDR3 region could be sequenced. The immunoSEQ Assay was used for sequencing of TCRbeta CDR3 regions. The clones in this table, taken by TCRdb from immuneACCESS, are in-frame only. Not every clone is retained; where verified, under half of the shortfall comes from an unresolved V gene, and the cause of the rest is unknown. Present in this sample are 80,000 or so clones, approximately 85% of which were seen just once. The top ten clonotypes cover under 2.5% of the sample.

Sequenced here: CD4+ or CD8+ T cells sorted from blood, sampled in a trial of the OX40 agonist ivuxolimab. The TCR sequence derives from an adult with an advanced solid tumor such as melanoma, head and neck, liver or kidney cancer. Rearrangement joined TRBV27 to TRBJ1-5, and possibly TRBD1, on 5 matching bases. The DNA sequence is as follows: TGTGCCAGCAGTTTAGGTCAGGGATCGAGACAGCCCCAGCATTTT. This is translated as CASSLGQGSRQPQHF.